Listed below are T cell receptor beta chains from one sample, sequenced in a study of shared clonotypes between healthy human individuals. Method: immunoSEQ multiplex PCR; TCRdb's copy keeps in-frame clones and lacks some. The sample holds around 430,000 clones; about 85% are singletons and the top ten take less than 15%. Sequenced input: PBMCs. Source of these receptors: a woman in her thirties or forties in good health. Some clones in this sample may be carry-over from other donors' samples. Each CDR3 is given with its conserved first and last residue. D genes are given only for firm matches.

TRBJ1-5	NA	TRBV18	CASSPAGGSNQPQHF
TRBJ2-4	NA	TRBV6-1	CATSEGVAKNIQYF
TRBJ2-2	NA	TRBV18	CASSPRGEAGELFF
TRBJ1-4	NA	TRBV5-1	CASRAGSTNEKLFF
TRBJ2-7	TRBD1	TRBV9	CASSGTGGNEQYF
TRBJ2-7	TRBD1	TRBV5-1	CASNRQGGVYEQYF
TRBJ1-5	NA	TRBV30	CAWSAGGNQPQHF
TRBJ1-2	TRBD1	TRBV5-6	CASSITGTGGSGYTF
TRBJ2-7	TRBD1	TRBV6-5	CASTDRAYEQYF
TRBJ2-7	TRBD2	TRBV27	CASSLREGREQYF
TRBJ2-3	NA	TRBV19	CASSMYRATDTQYF
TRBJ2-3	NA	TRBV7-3	CASSAPSTDTQYF
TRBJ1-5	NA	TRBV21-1	CASSKGDQPQHF
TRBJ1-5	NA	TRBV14	CASSQGSNQPQHF
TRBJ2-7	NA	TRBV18	CATTNRGGLVDEQYF
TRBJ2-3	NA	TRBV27	CASSSRGLVDTQYF
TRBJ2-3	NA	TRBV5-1	CASSLGGRTDTQYF
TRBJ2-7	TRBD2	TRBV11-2	CASSFNSGSGYEQYF